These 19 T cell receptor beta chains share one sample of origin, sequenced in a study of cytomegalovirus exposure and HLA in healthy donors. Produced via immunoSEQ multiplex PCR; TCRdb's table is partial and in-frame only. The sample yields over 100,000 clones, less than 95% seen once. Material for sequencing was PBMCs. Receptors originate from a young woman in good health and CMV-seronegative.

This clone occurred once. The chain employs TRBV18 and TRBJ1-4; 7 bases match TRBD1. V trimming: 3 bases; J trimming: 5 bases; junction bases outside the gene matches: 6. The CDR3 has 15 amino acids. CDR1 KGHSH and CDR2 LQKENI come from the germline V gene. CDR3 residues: CASSPGAGGNEKLFF. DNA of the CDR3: TGTGCCAGCTCACCCGGCGCAGGGGGAAATGAAAAACTGTTTTTT.

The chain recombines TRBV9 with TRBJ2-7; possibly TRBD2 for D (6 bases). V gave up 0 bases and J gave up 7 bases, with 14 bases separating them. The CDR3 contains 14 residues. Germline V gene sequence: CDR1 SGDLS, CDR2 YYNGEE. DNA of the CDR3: TGTGCCAGCAGCGTAGTGTCCGGGGCGGGGGAGCAGTACTTC. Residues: CASSVVSGAGEQYF.

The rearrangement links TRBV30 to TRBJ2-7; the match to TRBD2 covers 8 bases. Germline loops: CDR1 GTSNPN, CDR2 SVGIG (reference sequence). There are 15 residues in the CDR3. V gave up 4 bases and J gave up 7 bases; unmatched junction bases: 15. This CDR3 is CAWKNDPGGPGEQYF. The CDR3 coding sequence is TGTGCCTGGAAGAACGACCCGGGAGGGCCGGGTGAGCAGTACTTC. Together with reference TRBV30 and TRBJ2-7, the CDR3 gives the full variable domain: SQTIHQWPATLVQPVGSPLSLECTVEGTSNPNLYWYRQAAGRGLQLLFYSVGIGQISSEVPQNLSASRPQDRQFILSSKKLLLSDSGFYLCAWKNDPGGPGEQYFGPGTRLTVT.

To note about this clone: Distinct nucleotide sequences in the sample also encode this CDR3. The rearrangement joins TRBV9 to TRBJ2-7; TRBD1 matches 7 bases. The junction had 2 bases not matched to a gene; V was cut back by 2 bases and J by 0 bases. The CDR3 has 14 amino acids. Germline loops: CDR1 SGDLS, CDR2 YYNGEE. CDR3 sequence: CASSVGDSSYEQYF. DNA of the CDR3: TGTGCCAGCAGCGTGGGGGACAGCTCCTACGAGCAGTACTTC.

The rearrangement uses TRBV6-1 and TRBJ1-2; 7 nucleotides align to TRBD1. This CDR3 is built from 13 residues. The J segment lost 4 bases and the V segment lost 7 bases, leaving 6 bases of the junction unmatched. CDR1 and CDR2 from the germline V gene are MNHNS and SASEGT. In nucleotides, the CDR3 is TGTGCCAGCATGGAGGGGACAGTCTATGGCTACACCTTC. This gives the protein CASMEGTVYGYTF.

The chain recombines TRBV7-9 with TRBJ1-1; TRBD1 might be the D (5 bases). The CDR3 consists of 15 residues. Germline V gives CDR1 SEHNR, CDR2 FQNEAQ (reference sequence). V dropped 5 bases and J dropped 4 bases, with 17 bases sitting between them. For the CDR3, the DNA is TGTGCCAGCAGCCCCGGGGCGGGGTATACCACTGAAGCTTTCTTT. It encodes CASSPGAGYTTEAFF.

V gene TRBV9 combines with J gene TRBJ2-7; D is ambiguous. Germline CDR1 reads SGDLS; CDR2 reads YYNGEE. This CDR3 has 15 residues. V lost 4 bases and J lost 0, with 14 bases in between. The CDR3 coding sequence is TGTGCCAGCAGCCCTTACAGTGCATCCTCCTACGAGCAGTACTTC. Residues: CASSPYSASSYEQYF.

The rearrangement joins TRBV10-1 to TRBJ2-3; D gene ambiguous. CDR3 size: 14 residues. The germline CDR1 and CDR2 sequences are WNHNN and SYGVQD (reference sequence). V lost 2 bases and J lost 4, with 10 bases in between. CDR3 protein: CASSEETLADTQYF. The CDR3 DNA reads TGCGCCAGCAGTGAGGAAACTTTGGCAGATACGCAGTATTTT.

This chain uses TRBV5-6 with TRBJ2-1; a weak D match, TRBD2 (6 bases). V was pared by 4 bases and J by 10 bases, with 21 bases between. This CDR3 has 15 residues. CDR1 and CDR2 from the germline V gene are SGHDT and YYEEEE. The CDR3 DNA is TGTGCCAGCAGCGCTACGGGGGTAGTGGAGCGCGAGCAGTTCTTC. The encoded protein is CASSATGVVEREQFF.

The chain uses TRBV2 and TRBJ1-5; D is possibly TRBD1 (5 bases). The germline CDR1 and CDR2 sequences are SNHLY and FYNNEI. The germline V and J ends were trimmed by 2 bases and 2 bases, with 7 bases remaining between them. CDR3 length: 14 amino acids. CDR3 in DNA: TGTGCCAGCAGTGAACAGGGTGGCAATCAGCCCCAGCATTTT. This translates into CASSEQGGNQPQHF. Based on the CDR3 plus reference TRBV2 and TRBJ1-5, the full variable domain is EPEVTQTPSHQVTQMGQEVILRCVPISNHLYFYWYRQILGQKVEFLVSFYNNEISEKSEIFDDQFSVERPDGSNFTLKIRSTKLEDSAMYFCASSEQGGNQPQHFGDGTRLSIL.

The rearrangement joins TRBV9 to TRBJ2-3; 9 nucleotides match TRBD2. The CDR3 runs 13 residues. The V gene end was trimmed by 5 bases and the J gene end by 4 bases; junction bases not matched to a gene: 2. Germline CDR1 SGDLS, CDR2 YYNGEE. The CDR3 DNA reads TGTGCCAGCAGAGGCGGGGGGGCAGATACGCAGTATTTT. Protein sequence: CASRGGGADTQYF.

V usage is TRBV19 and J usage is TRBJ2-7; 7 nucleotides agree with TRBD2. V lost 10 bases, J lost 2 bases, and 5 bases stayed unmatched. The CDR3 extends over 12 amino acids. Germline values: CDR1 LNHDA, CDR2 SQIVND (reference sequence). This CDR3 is CATDGGAYEQYF. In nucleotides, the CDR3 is TGTGCCACAGATGGGGGGGCCTACGAGCAGTACTTC. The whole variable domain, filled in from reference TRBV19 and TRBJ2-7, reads DGGITQSPKYLFRKEGQNVTLSCEQNLNHDAMYWYRQDPGQGLRLIYYSQIVNDFQKGDIAEGYSVSREKKESFPLTVTSAQKNPTAFYLCATDGGAYEQYFGPGTRLTVT.

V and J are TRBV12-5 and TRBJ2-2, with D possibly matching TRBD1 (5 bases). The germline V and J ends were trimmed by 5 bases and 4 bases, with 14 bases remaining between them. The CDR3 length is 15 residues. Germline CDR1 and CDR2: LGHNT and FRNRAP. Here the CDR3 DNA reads TGTGCTAGTGGTCTGTCAGTAGGGGCCACCGGGGAGCTGTTTTTT. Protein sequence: CASGLSVGATGELFF.

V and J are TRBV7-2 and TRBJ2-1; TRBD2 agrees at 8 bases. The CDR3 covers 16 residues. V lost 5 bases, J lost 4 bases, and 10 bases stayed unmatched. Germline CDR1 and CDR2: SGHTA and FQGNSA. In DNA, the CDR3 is TGTGCCAGCAGCCCCCAAGGACTAGCCGTTTACAATGAGCAGTTCTTC. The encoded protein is CASSPQGLAVYNEQFF.

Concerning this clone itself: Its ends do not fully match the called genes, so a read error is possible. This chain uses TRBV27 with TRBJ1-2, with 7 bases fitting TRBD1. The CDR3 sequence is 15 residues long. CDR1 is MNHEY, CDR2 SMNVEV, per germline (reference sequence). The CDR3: CASSLWGQSSYGYTF. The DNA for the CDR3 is TGTGCCAGCAGCTTATGGGGACAGAGTTCGTATGGCTACACCTTC.

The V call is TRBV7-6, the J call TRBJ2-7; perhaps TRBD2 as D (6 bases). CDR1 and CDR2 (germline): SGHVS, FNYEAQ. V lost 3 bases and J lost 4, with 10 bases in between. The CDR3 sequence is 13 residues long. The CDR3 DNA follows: TGTGCCAGCAGCTTCCCCGGGGGTTACGAGCAGTACTTC. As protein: CASSFPGGYEQYF.

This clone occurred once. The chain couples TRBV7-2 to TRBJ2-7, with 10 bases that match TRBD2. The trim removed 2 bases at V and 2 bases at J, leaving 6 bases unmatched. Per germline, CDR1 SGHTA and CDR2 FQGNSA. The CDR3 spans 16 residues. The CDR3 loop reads CASSLSTSGEPYEQYF. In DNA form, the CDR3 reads TGTGCCAGCAGCTTAAGTACTAGCGGGGAGCCCTACGAGCAGTACTTC.

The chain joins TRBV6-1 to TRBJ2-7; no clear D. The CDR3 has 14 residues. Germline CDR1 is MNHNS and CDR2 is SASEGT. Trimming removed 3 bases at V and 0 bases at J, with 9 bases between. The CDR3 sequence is CASSEAESSYEQYF. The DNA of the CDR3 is TGTGCCAGCAGTGAGGCGGAGAGCTCCTACGAGCAGTACTTC.

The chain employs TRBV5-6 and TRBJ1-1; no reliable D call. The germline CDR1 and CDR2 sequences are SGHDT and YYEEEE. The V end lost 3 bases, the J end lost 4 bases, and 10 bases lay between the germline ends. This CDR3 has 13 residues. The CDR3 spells CASSSGVGTEAFF. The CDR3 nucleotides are TGTGCCAGCAGCTCCGGGGTGGGCACTGAAGCTTTCTTT. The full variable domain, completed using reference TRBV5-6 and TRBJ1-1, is DAGVTQSPTHLIKTRGQQVTLRCSPKSGHDTVSWYQQALGQGPQFIFQYYEEEERQRGNFPDRFSGHQFPNYSSELNVNALLLGDSALYLCASSSGVGTEAFFGQGTRLTVV.